This TCR beta chain originates from a study of glioma-infiltrating T cells. Amplification of TCR alpha and beta CDR3 regions from RNA used iRepertoire nested multiplex PCR. One entry per CDR3 protein, called by TCRdb with MiXCR from the multiplex PCR reads. The sample includes roughly 190,000 distinct CDR3 sequences, 25% to 35% seen only once; the top ten take over 20%. CDR1 and CDR2 (germline): GTSNPN, SVGIG (reference sequence). V lost 1 base, J lost 6 bases, and 9 bases lay in between. This CDR3 comprises 13 residues. This receptor was obtained from a human donor with low-grade glioma or glioblastoma, undergoing nonglioma brain surgery, or in good health (not recorded which). Sequencing was carried out using glioma tissue, nonneoplastic brain tissue, or PBMCs (not recorded which). The chain employs TRBV30 and TRBJ2-2, with D uncertain. The CDR3 nucleotides are TGTGCCTGGAGTGGGTTTGGTGCCGGGGAGCTGTTTTTT. Amino acids: CAWSGFGAGELFF. Together with reference TRBV30 and TRBJ2-2, the CDR3 gives the full variable domain: SQTIHQWPATLVQPVGSPLSLECTVEGTSNPNLYWYRQAAGRGLQLLFYSVGIGQISSEVPQNLSASRPQDRQFILSSKKLLLSDSGFYLCAWSGFGAGELFFGEGSRLTVL.